The 6 T cell receptor beta chains presented below share a single source sample, sequenced in a study of OX40 agonist ivuxolimab in advanced cancers. Sequencing used immunoSEQ multiplex PCR; TCRdb keeps in-frame clones, though not all of them. The repertoire holds 65,000 to 80,000 clones, around nine tenths seen once, with approximately 0.38% in the top ten. The sequencing used CD4+ or CD8+ T cells sorted from blood, collected in a trial of the OX40 agonist ivuxolimab. Receptors were obtained from an adult with an advanced solid tumor such as melanoma, head and neck, liver or kidney cancer.

This sequence joins TRBV11-2 and TRBJ2-5; possible D gene TRBD1, 6 bases. Trimming stripped 4 bases from V and 1 base from J, with 7 bases between. Germline-derived CDR1 and CDR2 are SGHAT and FQNNGV. CDR3 length: 13 amino acids. The DNA of the CDR3 is TGTGCCAGCAGCTCGGACAGCCAAGAGACCCAGTACTTC. As protein: CASSSDSQETQYF.

The V gene is TRBV5-1, the J gene TRBJ2-5; D is perhaps TRBD2 (7 bases). CDR3 length: 17 residues. V shed 3 bases and J shed 2 bases, with 20 bases lying between them. In germline, CDR1 is SGHRS, CDR2 YFSETQ. The CDR3 sequence is CASSSTRGRAGQETQYF. CDR3 in DNA: TGCGCCAGCAGCTCAACCCGGGGGCGAGCGGGGCAAGAGACCCAGTACTTC.

This chain uses TRBV30 with TRBJ2-2; no definite D call. CDR3 length: 13 residues. Germline V gives CDR1 GTSNPN, CDR2 SVGIG (reference sequence). Deletions cut 3 bases from V and 1 base from J, with 6 bases between. CDR3 nucleotide sequence: TGTGCCTGGAGAAGACAGAACACCGGGGAGCTGTTTTTT. Its translation: CAWRRQNTGELFF.

The J gene is TRBJ1-1, the V gene TRBV6-6; D perhaps matches TRBD1 (6 bases). The germline gives CDR1 MNHNY, CDR2 SVGAGI (reference sequence). This CDR3 has 13 residues. Trimming pared 8 bases from V and 8 bases from J, leaving 18 bases between. The CDR3, as DNA: TGTGCCAGCGGGGGGCGCCAGGGTCTCGAAGCTTTCTTT. Amino acids: CASGGRQGLEAFF.

The CDR3 protein is CASSADQGTANYGYTF. For the CDR3, the DNA is TGTGCCAGCAGCGCGGATCAGGGTACAGCTAACTATGGCTACACCTTC. This chain uses TRBV9 with TRBJ1-2, with D possibly matching TRBD1 (5 bases). Germline V gene sequence: CDR1 SGDLS, CDR2 YYNGEE. The germline V and J ends were trimmed by 3 bases and 0 bases, with 15 bases remaining between them. This CDR3 contains 16 residues.

The rearrangement joins TRBV10-2 to TRBJ2-7, with unresolved D. The CDR3 covers 13 residues. V shed 3 bases and J shed 1 base, with 7 bases lying between them. Per the germline V gene, CDR1 is WSHSY and CDR2 is SAAADI. The CDR3 loop is CASSDLVSYEQYF. In DNA, the CDR3 is TGCGCCAGCAGTGACCTAGTTTCCTACGAGCAGTACTTC.